Listed below are T cell receptor beta chains from one sample, sequenced in a study of beta chain features in type 1 diabetes. The assay was immunoSEQ multiplex PCR, and TCRdb's table has in-frame clones only and misses some. The sample carries about 300,000 clones, around 7.8% recorded once. The sample was central memory CD4+ T cells from blood. These receptors originate from a woman younger than 30 in good health. CDR3s include the opening cysteine and the closing phenylalanine or tryptophan.

v_gene,CDR3aa
TRBV18,CASSPPNLAGDYEQFF
TRBV7-9,CASSMTPGQGYGYTF
TRBV5-4,CASSYYRGTGELFF
TRBV4-2,CASSQDPTSSGANVLTF
TRBV10-3,CATATGDSNQPQHF
TRBV18,CASSPPGATGGTEAFF
TRBV30,CAWAAVLGVGGETQYF
TRBV30,CAGGGYTDTQYF
TRBV4-3,CASSQWTKNTEAFF
TRBV9,CASSVDPGSEYGYTF
TRBV2,CASFSDKQETQYF
TRBV18,CASSPLAGGSYNEQFF
TRBV6-5,CASSYSYGSNQPQHF
TRBV12-5,CASGLGRDPDNEQFF
TRBV7-7,CASSLRGAGETQYF
TRBV7-8,CASSSGTPNKETQYF
TRBV4-2,CASSQDWVTRSQETQYF